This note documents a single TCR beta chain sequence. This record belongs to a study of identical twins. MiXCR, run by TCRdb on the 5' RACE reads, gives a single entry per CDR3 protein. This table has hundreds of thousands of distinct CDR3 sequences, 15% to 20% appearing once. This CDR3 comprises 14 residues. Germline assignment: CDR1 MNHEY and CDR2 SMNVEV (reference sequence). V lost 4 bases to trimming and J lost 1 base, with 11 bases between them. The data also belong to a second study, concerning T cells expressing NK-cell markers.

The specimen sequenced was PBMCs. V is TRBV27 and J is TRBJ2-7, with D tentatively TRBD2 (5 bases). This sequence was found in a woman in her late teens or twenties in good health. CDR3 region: CASSSAGASYEQYF. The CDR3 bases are TGTGCCAGCAGTTCGGCGGGCGCATCCTACGAGCAGTACTTC.